Here is one T cell receptor (beta chain) with its context. Data came from immunoSEQ multiplex PCR; TCRdb stores just in-frame clones and leaves some out. The sample has about 200,000 clones, approximately 84% seen once; the top ten hold approximately 8%. The data are from a study of blood T cell repertoires in COVID-19. Study context: Sample material is recorded as cDNA or gDNA derived from T cells, B-cell-depleted T cells, or PBMCs.

V lost 5 bases and J lost 10; bases outside the gene matches: 8. The CDR3 has 13 residues. The clonotype comes from a woman at least 80 years old with acute or convalescent COVID-19. The sample consisted of peripheral blood. The chain employs TRBV12-3 or TRBV12-4 and TRBJ2-1; TRBD1 matches 7 bases. The CDR3 DNA reads TGTGCCAGCAGTACTGACAGGGCGGGCGAGCAGTTCTTC. Translated: CASSTDRAGEQFF.